The present entry profiles one T cell receptor beta chain with its context. Only in-frame clones appear in the TCRdb table, and some are missing; sequencing was by immunoSEQ multiplex PCR. This table has some 150,000 clones, around 90% appearing once. The sample belongs to a study of T cell responses to AZD1222 COVID-19 vaccine. This CDR3 has 14 residues. Germline loops: CDR1 LNHDA, CDR2 SQIVND (reference sequence). V dropped 4 bases and J dropped 6; count of bases not matched to a gene: 4. The TCR was taken from an adult in good health. Sequenced here: peripheral blood, sampled on day 0 of MenACWY control vaccination. This sequence joins TRBV19 and TRBJ2-4; 9 bases line up with TRBD1. CDR3 DNA: TGTGCCAGTAGTAAACCGACAGGGGGAAACATTCAGTACTTC. Its translation: CASSKPTGGNIQYF. Full variable domain (remainder filled in from reference TRBV19 and TRBJ2-4): DGGITQSPKYLFRKEGQNVTLSCEQNLNHDAMYWYRQDPGQGLRLIYYSQIVNDFQKGDIAEGYSVSREKKESFPLTVTSAQKNPTAFYLCASSKPTGGNIQYFGAGTRLSVL.